This entry concerns a single T cell receptor (beta chain). Its cognate antigen has yet to be identified. The sample holds no much larger clone one base away, and base qualities are not on file. Patients with a history of autoimmune disease or receiving systemic immunosuppression were excluded from the trial. Peripheral blood for TCR sequencing was collected from all dose cohorts at baseline, on cycle 4 day 1, and on cycle 7 day 1. Samples came from an open-label, multicenter, first-in-human phase I dose-escalation trial of ivuxolimab. Adults with locally advanced or metastatic melanoma, renal cell carcinoma, hepatocellular carcinoma or head and neck squamous cell carcinoma were enrolled in the trial. Before TCR sequencing, CD4+ T cells and CD8+ T cells were sorted from peripheral blood as separate populations. According to the germline V gene (reference sequence), CDR1 reads MNHEY and CDR2 reads SMNVEV. The CDR3 goes from the cysteine to the phenylalanine over 12 residues. Only the CDR3 DNA is retained, 36 bases long and in frame from the first base. Trimming removed 5 bases from V and 10 bases from J; the gene matches leave 6 bases unexplained.

This sample stems from a study of OX40 agonist ivuxolimab in advanced cancers. Context from the whole study: Ivuxolimab was a fully human IgG2 agonistic monoclonal antibody targeting the costimulatory receptor OX40 (CD134). Patients were allowed to have had prior anti-PD-1, anti-PD-L1 or anti-CTLA-4 therapy, and around 37% of the dose-escalation patients had previously received checkpoint inhibitors. The paper reports the monotherapy dose-escalation portion (N of about 54 patients) of the phase I ivuxolimab trial. The dose-escalation cohort was 82.7% male with a mean age of about 60 years, ranging from about 23 to 85. Three dose-escalation patients achieved partial responses, one with hepatocellular carcinoma and two with cutaneous melanoma. Among the approximately 50 dose-escalation patients, 19 had hepatocellular carcinoma, about 15 melanoma, 9 renal cell carcinoma and 9 head and neck cancer. Peripheral TCRbeta sequencing aimed to test whether ivuxolimab altered TCR sequence diversity and caused clonal T-cell expansion. Intravenous ivuxolimab was administered to patients every 2 weeks at six dose levels: 0.01, 0.1, 0.3, 1.5, 3 and 10 mg/kg.

Genomic DNA was extracted from sorted cells for sequencing of the TCRbeta CDR3 region. The immunoSEQ Assay was used to sequence the TCRbeta CDR3 regions. Sourced from immuneACCESS, this table was stored by TCRdb with only in-frame sequences that have V and J called. A share of the clones is absent; for the studies checked, an unresolved V gene accounts for under half, and the remainder has no known explanation. A total of under 65,000 clones appear in this sample, about 89% of them only once. The top ten clones comprise around 12% of the sample. Study-wide findings and limitations: On average, CD8+ T cells showed more expanded clones than CD4+ T cells after ivuxolimab. The antigen specificity of the peripheral T cells that underwent clonal expansion was not determined. Partial responders in the 0.1-3.0 mg/kg groups had among the lowest normalized peripheral clonal expansion, especially among CD8+ T cells. At doses from 0.1 to 3.0 mg/kg, clonal expansion was seen in both CD4+ and CD8+ blood T cells between baseline and week 6. Low levels of normalized T-cell clonal expansion were also seen in some nonresponding patients.

This specimen consisted of CD4+ or CD8+ T cells sorted from blood, obtained in a trial of the OX40 agonist ivuxolimab. This chain is built from TRBV27 and TRBJ2-7, with 9 bases aligning to TRBD1. The TCR sequence derives from an adult with an advanced solid tumor such as melanoma, head and neck, liver or kidney cancer. The CDR3 protein: CASSELGQGQYF. Read as DNA, the sequence is TGTGCCAGCAGTGAGCTGGGACAGGGTCAGTACTTC.